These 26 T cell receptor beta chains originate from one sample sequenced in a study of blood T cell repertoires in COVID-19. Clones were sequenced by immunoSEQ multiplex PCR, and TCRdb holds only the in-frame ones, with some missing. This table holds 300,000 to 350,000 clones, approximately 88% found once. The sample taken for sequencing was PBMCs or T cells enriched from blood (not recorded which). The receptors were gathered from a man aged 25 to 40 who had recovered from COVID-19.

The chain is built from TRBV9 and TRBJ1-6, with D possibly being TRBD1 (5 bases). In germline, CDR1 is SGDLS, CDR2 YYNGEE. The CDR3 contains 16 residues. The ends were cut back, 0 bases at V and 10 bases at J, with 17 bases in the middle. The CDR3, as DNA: TGTGCCAGCAGCGTAGAGCCAGGGCGTTCGCGATCACCCCTCCACTTT. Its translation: CASSVEPGRSRSPLHF.

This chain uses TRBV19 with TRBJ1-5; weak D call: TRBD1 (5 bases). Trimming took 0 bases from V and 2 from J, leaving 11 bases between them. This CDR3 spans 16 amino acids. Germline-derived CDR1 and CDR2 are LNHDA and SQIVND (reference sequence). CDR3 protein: CASSIDVGRGNQPQHF. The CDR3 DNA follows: TGTGCCAGTAGTATAGATGTTGGCAGGGGCAATCAGCCCCAGCATTTT.

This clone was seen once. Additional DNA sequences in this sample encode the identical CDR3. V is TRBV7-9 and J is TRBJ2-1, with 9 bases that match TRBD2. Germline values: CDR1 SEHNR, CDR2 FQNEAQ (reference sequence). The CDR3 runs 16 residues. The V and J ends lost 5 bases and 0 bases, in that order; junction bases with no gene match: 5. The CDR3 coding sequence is TGTGCCAGCAGCCCGCGGGGGGGTAGCTCCTACAATGAGCAGTTCTTC. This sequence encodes CASSPRGGSSYNEQFF. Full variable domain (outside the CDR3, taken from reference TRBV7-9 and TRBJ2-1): DTGVSQNPRHKITKRGQNVTFRCDPISEHNRLYWYRQTLGQGPEFLTYFQNEAQLEKSRLLSDRFSAERPKGSFSTLEIQRTEQGDSAMYLCASSPRGGSSYNEQFFGPGTRLTVL.

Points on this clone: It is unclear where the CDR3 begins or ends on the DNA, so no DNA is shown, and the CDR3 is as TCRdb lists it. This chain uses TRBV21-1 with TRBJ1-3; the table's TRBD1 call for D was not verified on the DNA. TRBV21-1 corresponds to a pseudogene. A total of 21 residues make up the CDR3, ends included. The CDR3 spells CASSRGTGWSRDFGPGNTIYF.

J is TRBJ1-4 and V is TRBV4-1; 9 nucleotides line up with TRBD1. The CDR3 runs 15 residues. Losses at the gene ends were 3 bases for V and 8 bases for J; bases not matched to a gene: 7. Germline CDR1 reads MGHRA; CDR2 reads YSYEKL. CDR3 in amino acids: CASSQRTGEGEKLFF. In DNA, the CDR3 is TGCGCCAGCAGCCAGAGGACAGGGGAAGGAGAAAAACTGTTTTTT.

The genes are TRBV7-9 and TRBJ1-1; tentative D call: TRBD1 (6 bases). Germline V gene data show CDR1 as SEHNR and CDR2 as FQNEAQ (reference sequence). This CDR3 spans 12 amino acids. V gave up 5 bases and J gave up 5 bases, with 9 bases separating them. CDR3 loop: CASSLDRTEAFF. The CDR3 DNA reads TGTGCCAGCAGCCTAGACAGGACTGAAGCTTTCTTT.

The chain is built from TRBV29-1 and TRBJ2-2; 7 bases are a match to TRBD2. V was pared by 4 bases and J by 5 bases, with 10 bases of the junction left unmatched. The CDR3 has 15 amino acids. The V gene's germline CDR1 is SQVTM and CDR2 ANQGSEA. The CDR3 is CSVASVAGETGELFF. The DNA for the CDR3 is TGCAGCGTTGCCTCGGTGGCGGGGGAAACCGGGGAGCTGTTTTTT.

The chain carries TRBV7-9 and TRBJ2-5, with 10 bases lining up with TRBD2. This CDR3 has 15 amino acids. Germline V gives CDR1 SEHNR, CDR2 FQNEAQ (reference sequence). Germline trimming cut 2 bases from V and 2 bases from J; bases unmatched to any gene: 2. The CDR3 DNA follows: TGTGCCAGCAGCTTAATAGCGGGGGGACAAGAGACCCAGTACTTC. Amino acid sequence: CASSLIAGGQETQYF.

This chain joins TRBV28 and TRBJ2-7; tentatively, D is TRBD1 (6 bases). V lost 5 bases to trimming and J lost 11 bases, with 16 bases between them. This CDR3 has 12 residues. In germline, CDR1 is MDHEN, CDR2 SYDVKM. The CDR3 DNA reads TGTGCCAGCAGTGCCCCGCGACAGGAAGAGTACTTC. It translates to CASSAPRQEEYF. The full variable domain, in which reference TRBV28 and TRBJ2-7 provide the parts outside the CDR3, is DVKVTQSSRYLVKRTGEKVFLECVQDMDHENMFWYRQDPGLGLRLIYFSYDVKMKEKGDIPEGYSVSREKKERFSLILESASTNQTSMYLCASSAPRQEEYFGPGTRLTVT.

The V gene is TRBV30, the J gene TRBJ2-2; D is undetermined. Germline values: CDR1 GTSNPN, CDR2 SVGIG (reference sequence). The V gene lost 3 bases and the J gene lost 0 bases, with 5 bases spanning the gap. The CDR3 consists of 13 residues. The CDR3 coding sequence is TGTGCCTGGAGCGTATCGAACACCGGGGAGCTGTTTTTT. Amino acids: CAWSVSNTGELFF.

CDR3 sequence: CASSFRTGANYNSPLHF. In DNA form, the CDR3 reads TGTGCCAGCAGTTTCCGGACAGGGGCGAACTATAATTCACCCCTCCACTTT. The V and J genes are TRBV28 and TRBJ1-6; 9 nucleotides line up with TRBD1. CDR3 length: 17 amino acids. J lost 3 bases, V lost 3 bases, and 6 bases had no gene match. CDR1 is MDHEN, CDR2 SYDVKM, per germline.

The CDR3 nucleotides are TGTGCCAGCAGCCCTGGAGTGGACACCGGGGAGCTGTTTTTT. Translating gives CASSPGVDTGELFF. The chain has TRBV7-9 and TRBJ2-2; D is unclear. The CDR3 covers 14 residues. Looked up from germline, CDR1 is SEHNR and CDR2 is FQNEAQ (reference sequence). Deletions cut 5 bases from V and 3 bases from J, with 10 bases between. The whole variable domain, remainder taken from reference TRBV7-9 and TRBJ2-2, is DTGVSQNPRHKITKRGQNVTFRCDPISEHNRLYWYRQTLGQGPEFLTYFQNEAQLEKSRLLSDRFSAERPKGSFSTLEIQRTEQGDSAMYLCASSPGVDTGELFFGEGSRLTVL.

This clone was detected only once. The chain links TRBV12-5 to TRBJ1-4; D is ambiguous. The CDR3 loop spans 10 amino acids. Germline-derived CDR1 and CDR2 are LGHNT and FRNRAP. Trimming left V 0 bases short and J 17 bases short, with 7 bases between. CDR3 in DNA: TGTGCTAGTGGTTTGGTGCGCTTTTTTTTT. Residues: CASGLVRFFF.

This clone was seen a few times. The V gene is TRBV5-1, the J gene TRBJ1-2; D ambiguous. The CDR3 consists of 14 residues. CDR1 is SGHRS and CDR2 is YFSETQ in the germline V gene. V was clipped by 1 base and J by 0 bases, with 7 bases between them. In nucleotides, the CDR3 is TGCGCCAGCAGCTTGTCAGTAACTAACTATGGCTACACCTTC. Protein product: CASSLSVTNYGYTF.

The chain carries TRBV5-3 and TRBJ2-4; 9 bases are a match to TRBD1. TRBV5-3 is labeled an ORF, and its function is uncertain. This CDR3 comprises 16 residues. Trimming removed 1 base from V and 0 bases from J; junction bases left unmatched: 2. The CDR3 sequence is CARSLWDRVAKNIQYF. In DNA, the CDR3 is TGTGCCAGAAGCTTGTGGGACAGGGTAGCCAAAAACATTCAGTACTTC.

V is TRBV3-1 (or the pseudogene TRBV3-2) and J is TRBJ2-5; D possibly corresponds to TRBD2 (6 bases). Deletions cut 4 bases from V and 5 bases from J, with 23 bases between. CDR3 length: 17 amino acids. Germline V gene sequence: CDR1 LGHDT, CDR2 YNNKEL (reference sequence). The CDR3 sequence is CASSPGDSSMPVETQYF. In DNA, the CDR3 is TGTGCCAGCAGCCCTGGGGACTCCTCCATGCCCGTCGAGACCCAGTACTTC.

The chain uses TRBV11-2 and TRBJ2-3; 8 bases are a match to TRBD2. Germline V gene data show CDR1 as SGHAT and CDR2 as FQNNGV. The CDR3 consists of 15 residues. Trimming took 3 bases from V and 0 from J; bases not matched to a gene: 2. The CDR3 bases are TGTGCCAGCAGCTTCCCTAGCGGGAGCACAGATACGCAGTATTTT. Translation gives CASSFPSGSTDTQYF.

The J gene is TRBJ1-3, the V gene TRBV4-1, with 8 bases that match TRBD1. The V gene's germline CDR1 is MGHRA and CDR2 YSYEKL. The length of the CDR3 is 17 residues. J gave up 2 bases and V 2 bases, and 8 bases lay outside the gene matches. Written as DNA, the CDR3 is TGCGCCAGCAGCCAATCGGCCTCGGACAGGGCTGGAAACACCATATATTTT. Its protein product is CASSQSASDRAGNTIYF.

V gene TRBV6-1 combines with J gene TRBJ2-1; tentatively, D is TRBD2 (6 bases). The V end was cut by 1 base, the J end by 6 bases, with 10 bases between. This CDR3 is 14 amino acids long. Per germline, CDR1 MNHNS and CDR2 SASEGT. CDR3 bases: TGTGCCAGCAGTGAAGGGATGGGACTCAATGAGCAGTTCTTC. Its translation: CASSEGMGLNEQFF.

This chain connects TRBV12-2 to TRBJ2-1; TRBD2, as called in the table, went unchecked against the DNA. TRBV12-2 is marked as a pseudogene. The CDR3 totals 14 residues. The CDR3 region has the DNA TGTGCAAGTCGCTTATGGGGGGCCTACAATGAGCAGTTCTTC. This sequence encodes CASRLWGAYNEQFF.

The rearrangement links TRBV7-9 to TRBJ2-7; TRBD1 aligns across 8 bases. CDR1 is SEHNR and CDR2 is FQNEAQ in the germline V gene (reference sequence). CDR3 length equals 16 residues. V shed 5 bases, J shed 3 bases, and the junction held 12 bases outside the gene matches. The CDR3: CASSPGQAAFGYEQYF. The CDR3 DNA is TGTGCCAGCAGCCCGGGACAGGCCGCCTTTGGCTACGAGCAGTACTTC.

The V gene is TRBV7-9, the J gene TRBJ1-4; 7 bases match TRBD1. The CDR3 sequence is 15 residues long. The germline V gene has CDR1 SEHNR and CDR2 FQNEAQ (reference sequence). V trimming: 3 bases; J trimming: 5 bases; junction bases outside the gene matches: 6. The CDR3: CASSFYGQENEKLFF. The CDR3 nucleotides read TGTGCCAGCAGCTTTTATGGACAGGAGAATGAAAAACTGTTTTTT.

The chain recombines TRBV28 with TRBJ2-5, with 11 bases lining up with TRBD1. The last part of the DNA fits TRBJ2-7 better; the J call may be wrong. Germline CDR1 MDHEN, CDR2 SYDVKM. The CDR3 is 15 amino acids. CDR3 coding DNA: TGTGCCAGCAGGCCGGACAGGGGGCTAACCTACGAGCAGTACTTC. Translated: CASRPDRGLTYEQYF.

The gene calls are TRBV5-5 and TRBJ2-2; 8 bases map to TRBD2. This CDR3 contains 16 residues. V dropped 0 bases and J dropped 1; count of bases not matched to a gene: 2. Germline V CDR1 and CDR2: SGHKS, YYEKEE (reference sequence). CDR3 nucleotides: TGTGCCAGCAGCTTGGGCGGGGGGAAGAACACCGGGGAGCTGTTTTTT. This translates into CASSLGGGKNTGELFF.

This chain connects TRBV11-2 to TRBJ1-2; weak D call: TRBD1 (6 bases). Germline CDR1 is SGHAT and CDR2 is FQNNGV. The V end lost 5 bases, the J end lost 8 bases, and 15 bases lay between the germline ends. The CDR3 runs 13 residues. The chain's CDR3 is CASSRGGWIGYTF. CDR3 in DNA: TGTGCCAGCAGCAGGGGGGGATGGATAGGCTACACCTTC.

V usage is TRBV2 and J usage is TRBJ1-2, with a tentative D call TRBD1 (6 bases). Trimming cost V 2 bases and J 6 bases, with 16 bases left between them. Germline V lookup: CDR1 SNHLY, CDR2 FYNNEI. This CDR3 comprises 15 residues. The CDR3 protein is CASSEWQGPMDGYTF. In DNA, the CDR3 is TGTGCCAGCAGTGAATGGCAGGGGCCTATGGATGGCTACACCTTC.